These 3 T cell receptor beta chains originate from one sample sequenced in a study of graft-versus-host responses after intestinal transplantation. No cognate antigen is known for these TCRs. The table came from immunoSEQ multiplex PCR; TCRdb's copy has only in-frame clones and leaves some out. The sample includes about 93,000 clones, about 93% seen only once; the top ten take less than 0.5%. Material: unstimulated CD8+ T cells sorted from spleen or lymph node cells, obtained before intestinal transplant. These receptors were taken from a human donor who received an intestinal transplant.

The chain employs TRBV29-1 and TRBJ2-5; 12 bases are a match to TRBD2. The CDR3 runs to 17 residues. Germline CDR1 is SQVTM and CDR2 is ANQGSEA. J was trimmed by 2 bases and V by 0 bases; bases with no gene match: 7. The CDR3 DNA is TGCAGCGTTGAAGATCGCCCTAGCGGGGGGGTGCAAGAGACCCAGTACTTC. Translating it yields CSVEDRPSGGVQETQYF.

The V and J genes are TRBV5-1 and TRBJ1-1; D remains unclear. CDR1 is SGHRS and CDR2 is YFSETQ in the germline V gene. CDR3 length: 14 residues. V was pared by 3 bases and J by 4 bases, with 13 bases between. In DNA, the CDR3 is TGCGCCAGCAGCTATGACGTCGGGTCCACTGAAGCTTTCTTT. Protein product: CASSYDVGSTEAFF.

The CDR3 spells CASPTGETQYF. CDR3 bases: TGTGCCAGTCCAACAGGCGAGACCCAGTACTTC. The chain links TRBV6-1 to TRBJ2-5; possible D gene TRBD1, 5 bases. The V end was cut by 9 bases, the J end by 5 bases, with 10 bases between. The CDR3 extends over 11 amino acids. Germline V gives CDR1 MNHNS, CDR2 SASEGT.